This T cell receptor beta chain is from a study of blood T cell repertoires in COVID-19. Assay used: immunoSEQ multiplex PCR; TCRdb lists only in-frame clones, some missing. Among some 360,000 clones, more than 70% were seen once, and the ten largest hold 3.9%. This CDR3 has 14 amino acids. The germline gives CDR1 KGHSH, CDR2 LQKENI. V dropped 3 bases and J dropped 0 bases, with 8 bases sitting between them. The TCR originated in an older woman with COVID-19, enrolled during active disease. The chain recombines TRBV18 with TRBJ1-1; perhaps TRBD1 as D (5 bases). The sequencing sample was made of peripheral blood. CDR3 sequence: CASSPGGLNTEAFF. In DNA, the CDR3 is TGTGCCAGCTCACCCGGGGGGTTGAACACTGAAGCTTTCTTT.